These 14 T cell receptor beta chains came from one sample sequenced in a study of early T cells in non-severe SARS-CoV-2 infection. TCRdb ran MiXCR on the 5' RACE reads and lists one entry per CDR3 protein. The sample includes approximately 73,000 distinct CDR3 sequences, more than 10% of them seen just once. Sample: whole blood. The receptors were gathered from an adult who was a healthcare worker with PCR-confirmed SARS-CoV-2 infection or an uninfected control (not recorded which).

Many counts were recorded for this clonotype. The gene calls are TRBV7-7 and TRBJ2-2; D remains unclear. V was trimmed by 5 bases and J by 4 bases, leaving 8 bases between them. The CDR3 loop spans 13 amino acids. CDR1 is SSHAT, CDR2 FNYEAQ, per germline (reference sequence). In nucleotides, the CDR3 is TGTGCCAGCAGCCCCTACCTCACCGGGGAGCTGTTTTTT. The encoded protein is CASSPYLTGELFF.

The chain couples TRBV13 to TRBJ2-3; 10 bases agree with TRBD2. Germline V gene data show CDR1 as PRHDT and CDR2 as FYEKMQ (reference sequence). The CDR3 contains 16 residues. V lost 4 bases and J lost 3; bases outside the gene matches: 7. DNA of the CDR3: TGTGCCAGCAGCTCGCTACTAGCGGGGCAAACAGATACGCAGTATTTT. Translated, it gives CASSSLLAGQTDTQYF.

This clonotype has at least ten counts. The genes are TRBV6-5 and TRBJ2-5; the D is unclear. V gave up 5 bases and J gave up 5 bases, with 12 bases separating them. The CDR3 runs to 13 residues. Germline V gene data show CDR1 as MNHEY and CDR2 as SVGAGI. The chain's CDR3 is CASSGPLGETQYF. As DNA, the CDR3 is TGTGCCAGCAGTGGACCATTAGGGGAGACCCAGTACTTC.

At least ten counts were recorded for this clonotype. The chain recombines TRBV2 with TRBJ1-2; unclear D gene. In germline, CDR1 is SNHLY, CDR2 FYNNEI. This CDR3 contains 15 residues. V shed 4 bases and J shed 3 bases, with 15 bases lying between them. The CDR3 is CASSGLGTVYYGYTF. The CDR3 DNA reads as TGTGCCAGCAGTGGGTTGGGAACAGTCTACTATGGCTACACCTTC.

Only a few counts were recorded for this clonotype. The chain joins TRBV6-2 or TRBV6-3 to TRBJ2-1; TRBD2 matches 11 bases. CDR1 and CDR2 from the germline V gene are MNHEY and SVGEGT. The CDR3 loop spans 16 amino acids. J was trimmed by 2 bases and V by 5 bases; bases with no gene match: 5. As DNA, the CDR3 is TGTGCCAGCAGTCGCATAGCGGGAGGGCCCTACAATGAGCAGTTCTTC. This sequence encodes CASSRIAGGPYNEQFF.

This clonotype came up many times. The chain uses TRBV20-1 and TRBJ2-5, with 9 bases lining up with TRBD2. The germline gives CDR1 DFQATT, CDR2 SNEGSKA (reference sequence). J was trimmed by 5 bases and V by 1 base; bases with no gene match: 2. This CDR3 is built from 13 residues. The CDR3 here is CSARVTSGETQYF. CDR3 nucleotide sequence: TGCAGTGCTAGAGTAACTAGCGGGGAGACCCAGTACTTC.

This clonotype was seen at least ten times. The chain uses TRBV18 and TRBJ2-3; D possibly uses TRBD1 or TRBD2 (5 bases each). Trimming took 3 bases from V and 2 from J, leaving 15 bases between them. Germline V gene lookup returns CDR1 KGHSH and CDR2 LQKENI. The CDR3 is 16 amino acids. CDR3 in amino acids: CASSPSPGTLTDTQYF. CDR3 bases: TGTGCCAGCTCACCGTCGCCGGGGACCCTCACAGATACGCAGTATTTT.

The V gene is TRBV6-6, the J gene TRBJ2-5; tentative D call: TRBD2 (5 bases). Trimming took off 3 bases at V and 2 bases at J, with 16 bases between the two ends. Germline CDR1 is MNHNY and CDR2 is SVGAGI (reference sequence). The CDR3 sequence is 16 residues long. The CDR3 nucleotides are TGTGCCAGCAGTTATGGGAGCGGAGCACTACAAGAGACCCAGTACTTC. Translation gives CASSYGSGALQETQYF.

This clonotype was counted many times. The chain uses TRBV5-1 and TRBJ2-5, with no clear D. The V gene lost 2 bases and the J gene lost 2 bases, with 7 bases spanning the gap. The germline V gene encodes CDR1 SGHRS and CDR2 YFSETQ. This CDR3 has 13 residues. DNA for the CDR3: TGCGCCAGCAGCTTCACCCATCAAGAGACCCAGTACTTC. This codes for CASSFTHQETQYF.

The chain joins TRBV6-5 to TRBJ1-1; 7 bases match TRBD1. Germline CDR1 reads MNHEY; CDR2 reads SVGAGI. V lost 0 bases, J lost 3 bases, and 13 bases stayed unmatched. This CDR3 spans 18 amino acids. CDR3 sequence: CASSYSMGQGGRDTEAFF. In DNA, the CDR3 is TGTGCCAGCAGTTACTCGATGGGTCAGGGGGGCCGGGACACTGAAGCTTTCTTT.

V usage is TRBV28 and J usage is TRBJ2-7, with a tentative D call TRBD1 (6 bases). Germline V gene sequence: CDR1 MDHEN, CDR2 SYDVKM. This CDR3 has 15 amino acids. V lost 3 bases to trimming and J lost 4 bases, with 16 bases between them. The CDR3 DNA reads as TGTGCCAGCAGTTTGGTCCCGGGACACTCTTACGAGCAGTACTTC. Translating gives CASSLVPGHSYEQYF.

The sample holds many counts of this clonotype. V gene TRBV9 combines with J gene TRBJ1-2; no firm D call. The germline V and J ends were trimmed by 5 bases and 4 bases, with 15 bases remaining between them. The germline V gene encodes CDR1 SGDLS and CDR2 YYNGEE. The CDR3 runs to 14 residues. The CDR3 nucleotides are TGTGCCAGCAGTACGGACGAAGGCGGCTATGGCTACACCTTC. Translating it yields CASSTDEGGYGYTF.

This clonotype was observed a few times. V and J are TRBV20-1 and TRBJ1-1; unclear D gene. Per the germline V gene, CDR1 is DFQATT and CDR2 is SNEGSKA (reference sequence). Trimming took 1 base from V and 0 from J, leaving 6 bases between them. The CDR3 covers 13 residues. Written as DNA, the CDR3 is TGCAGTGCTAGAGCCGAGTTGAACACTGAAGCTTTCTTT. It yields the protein CSARAELNTEAFF.

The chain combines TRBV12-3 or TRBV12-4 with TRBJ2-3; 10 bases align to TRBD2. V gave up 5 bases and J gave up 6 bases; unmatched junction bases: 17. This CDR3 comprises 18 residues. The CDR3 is CASSDPLGAGGIADTQYF. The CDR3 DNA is TGTGCCAGCAGTGACCCATTGGGAGCGGGGGGGATAGCGGATACGCAGTATTTT.